This TCR beta chain originates from a study of cytomegalovirus exposure and HLA in healthy donors (dated by TCRdb to 2017 to 2019). For context, the study as a whole: In an earlier analysis of under 750 of the donors, 276 Gb of sequence data and 117 million unique TCR beta sequences from 150 million to 200 million T cells were reported. Besides the first cohort of 500 to 700 subjects, a separate validation cohort made up of 90 to 150 different subjects was used. To predict cytomegalovirus infection status, the study brought together high-throughput TCR immunosequencing, statistical association of individual TCRs with disease status, and machine learning. To decide whether each TCR beta V gene segment behaved as functional or pseudogenic, an earlier analysis of some 600 of the donors relied on high-throughput TCR beta sequencing. Among 300 to 500 genotyped donors of the cohort, an average of around 240,000 unique TCR beta nucleotide sequences was sequenced per donor, of which about 19% were non-productive. HLA typing covered class I and class II loci at four-digit resolution. The study profiled the T cell repertoires of under 850 subjects by immunosequencing and related them to cytomegalovirus serostatus. The later analysis used no new phenotypic data to find candidate immune exposures, relying instead on TCR beta sequences and their occurrence across donors. A later analysis re-analyzed previously published TCR beta repertoires from 650 to 800 donors and added high-resolution HLA genotyping to study TCR occurrence patterns. Donor age, sex, ethnicity and CMV serostatus were collected together with the repertoire data. All discovery cohort repertoires had been generated using a single sequencing platform. Genome-wide SNP genotypes for about 65% of the roughly 700 donors were used in a later genetic analysis, which treated that subset as a discovery cohort. Four or five DR-DQ haplotypes were treated as single units for association and clustering because of strong linkage in the cohort. Among the roughly 400 genotyped donors, 81% belonged to the genetic ancestry cluster associated with self-reported Caucasian donors. The study aimed to test whether cataloging public T cell receptors could reveal signatures of past pathogen exposure. The number of typed donors differed by locus: about 620-640 for A, B, C, DRB1 and DQB1; approximately 530 for DQA1; around 610 for DPA1; and roughly 450 for DPB1. About 280 gigabases of sequencing data and around 85 million unique TCR sequences made up an early release that covered some 640 HLA-typed donors.

In its sample, this clone was seen a few times. The antigen this receptor binds is unknown. Qualities for individual bases were not recorded, and no much larger clone is one base off. The receptor library was made with the immunoSEQ multiplex PCR assay. A mixture of 60 forward primers for TCR Vbeta segments and 13 reverse primers for TCR Jbeta segments was used in the multiplex PCR. The CDR3 region of rearranged TCR beta genes was amplified from genomic DNA with a multiplex PCR assay. The Illumina HiSeq System was used to sequence the amplified TCR beta libraries as 87-base-pair reads. In the source study's methods: A later analysis counted 65 million to 90 million unique TCR beta chains across the 690 or so repertoires, and 10 million to 11 million of these chains were shared by at least two donors. A nearest-neighbor algorithm error-corrected the raw reads and collapsed the reads into unique sequences, merging closely related sequences to remove PCR and sequencing errors. CDR3 sequences were aligned to IMGT reference sequences to assign V, D and J gene segments. For a sequence to be retained, at least a six-nucleotide match to both a V gene segment and a J gene segment was required. A rearrangement was called productive if the CDR3 had no stop codons and remained in frame with V and J, and every other rearrangement was called non-productive. CDR3 was defined according to IMGT convention as the region running from the second conserved V-encoded cysteine to the conserved J-encoded phenylalanine. The earlier analysis of about 560 of the donors excluded any sequence lacking an unambiguous match to a single V gene segment. An earlier analysis of some 610 of the donors called V segments functional above 56.7% productive rearrangements and segregating when the between-donor standard deviation exceeded 5%. A statistical classification framework was developed to diagnose cytomegalovirus status using the catalog of TCR beta chain sequences. In a later analysis, TCR nucleotide sequences were compared against IMGT/GENE-DB human TR gene sequences so that V and J genes could be assigned. A later analysis assigned CDR3 sequences and most-parsimonious VDJ recombination scenarios with the TCRdist pipeline. A later analysis defined each TCR beta chain by its CDR3 amino acid sequence plus V-gene family, and excluded reads lacking a unique V-gene family. A later analysis removed several hundred highly shared, low-generation-probability nucleotide sequences to deal with suspected cross-contamination and a sequencing artifact. In a later analysis, a clonal expansion index for each public chain was calculated from normalized within-repertoire ranks of inferred template counts. In a later analysis, generation probabilities were computed using a VDJ recombination model fitted to out-of-frame rearrangements, and the results were checked against IGoR. A later analysis scored TCR-TCR, TCR-HLA and TCR-CMV co-occurrence with hypergeometric tests, applying a repertoire-size bias correction to TCR pairs. In a later analysis, false discovery rates were estimated by permuting HLA or CMV assignments 20 times. In a later analysis, co-occurring TCRs were grouped using DBSCAN, with TCRdist sequence similarity added in when clustering inside HLA-allele-positive subsets. Repertoires with fewer than 30,000 or more than 120,000 public chains, plus five repertoires with anomalous nucleotide sharing, were excluded from co-occurrence clustering. In TCRdb, the immuneACCESS table is reduced to in-frame sequences with V and J assigned. These tables do not hold every clone; where another copy was compared, an unresolved V gene accounts for under half, and the others remain unexplained. V and J calls plus clone size are reproduced from that table; the DNA served to infer D and trimming. Recorded for this sample are fewer than 200,000 clones; 55% to 70% of them occurred a single time. The ten top clones hold less than 3.5% of the sample.

CDR1 and CDR2, per the germline V gene (reference sequence), are SEHNR and FQNEAQ. Taken from cysteine to phenylalanine, the CDR3 has 13 residues. Just the 39-base CDR3 DNA is kept, in frame starting at base 1. V sheds 8 bases and J sheds 0 bases, leaving 10 bases between their ends. Results and caveats for the whole study, not just this receptor: A further reported finding was that TCR beta sequences accurately predicted the HLA-A and HLA-B alleles for most subjects in the first cohort. A later analysis found that most CMV-associated TCR beta chains appeared HLA-restricted, with HLA associations seemingly driven largely by CMV exposure. In vitro tests confirmed that a few of the cytomegalovirus-associated TCR beta chains recognize cytomegalovirus antigens. The cohort was sequenced for TCR beta chains only, and without alpha or paired-chain data the features that could be detected were limited. Compared with the approximately 600-donor mean, donors in an Asian-associated ancestry cluster had fewer N-insertions in productive TCRs, according to a later genetic analysis. For the cohort, immune exposure information was limited to CMV serostatus. In a later analysis, several top co-occurrence clusters were reported to appear linked to parvovirus B19, influenza, CMV and Epstein-Barr virus. It was suggested by the authors that the approach could potentially be generalized to other disease states and immunological phenotypes. A later analysis associated 16,951 TCR beta sequences with specific HLA alleles at a false discovery rate of 0.05. In both the original and validation cohorts, the classifier was reported to diagnose cytomegalovirus status with high specificity and sensitivity. Correlated functional status among segregating V segments might be attributable to linkage disequilibrium, but an unknown experimental factor could not be ruled out. A later genetic analysis associated a missense DCLRE1C variant with V-gene and J-gene trimming of TCR beta chains, and an independent cohort replicated the association. In the study, approximately 160 TCR beta chains were listed as associated with cytomegalovirus. While some public TCRs were present in many individuals, most TCR sequences turned up only very rarely across donors. Seventeen rarely observed V segments, including chromosome 9 orphons, were excluded from the earlier analysis of a few hundred of the donors because counts were too low. A cluster of highly shared sequence variants was judged likely to be a technical artifact of the sequencing pipeline. Strong co-occurrence of HLA alleles, especially DR and DQ, made assigning TCR associations to individual alleles difficult. Some IMGT-functional V segments, including TRBV6-2 and TRBV6-3, could not be told apart with the 87-base-pair reads, so those segments were excluded. An earlier analysis of 587 of the donors showed that most TCR beta V segments appeared in productive rearrangements either about 87% or about 30% of the time, which broadly matched IMGT annotations. According to a later analysis, TCR association rates differed among HLA loci, with DRB1 alleles showing the most associated TCRs and HLA-C alleles showing the fewest. Sequencing depth was assumed to be roughly uniform across donors in the presence/absence analyses, though that assumption may not hold. In a later analysis, HLA-associated TCR beta chains showed more clonal expansion and lower generation probabilities than non-associated chains that were equally common. Because HLA typing was missing for some donors at each locus, association tests included only the typed subset.

In total, approximately 610 healthy bone marrow donors made up the cohort. At the time of sampling, all cohort members were nominally healthy, though unrecorded immune exposures were likely present. The donor was CMV seropositive and belonged to the group of about 290 seropositive cohort members. A peripheral blood sample was provided by each donor, and peripheral blood mononuclear cells were used for TCR beta sequencing. The Qiagen DNeasy Blood Extraction Kit was used to extract genomic DNA from the blood cell samples. The sequence derives from a woman between 40 and 55 years old in good health and CMV-seropositive. Sequencing input: PBMCs. Recombination linked TRBV7-9 to TRBJ1-1, with no reliable assignment of the D segment. The bases read TGTGCCAGCGAGGGATACATGAACACTGAAGCTTTCTTT. Its protein product is CASEGYMNTEAFF.